This TCR beta chain was captured in a study of monozygotic twins with inflammatory bowel disease. General study results and limits: Among IBD patients, fewer clonotypes were shared with others than among healthy twins, especially with disease activity.

This CDR3 comprises 14 residues. Germline CDR1 DFQATT, CDR2 SNEGSKA (reference sequence). Using the 5' RACE reads, TCRdb records one entry per CDR3 protein without DNA. The ten most abundant clones cover roughly 2.3% of a sample with 350,000 to 500,000 distinct CDR3 sequences. Note on this clonotype: Its antigen is currently unknown.

This TCR derives from a human donor with ulcerative colitis or Crohn's disease, or a healthy co-twin of an affected twin (not recorded which). Source material: blood. The V gene is TRBV20-1, the J gene TRBJ2-1; the TRBD1 assignment by TCRdb is unverifiable without DNA. CDR3 protein: CSARRQGPRDEQFF.